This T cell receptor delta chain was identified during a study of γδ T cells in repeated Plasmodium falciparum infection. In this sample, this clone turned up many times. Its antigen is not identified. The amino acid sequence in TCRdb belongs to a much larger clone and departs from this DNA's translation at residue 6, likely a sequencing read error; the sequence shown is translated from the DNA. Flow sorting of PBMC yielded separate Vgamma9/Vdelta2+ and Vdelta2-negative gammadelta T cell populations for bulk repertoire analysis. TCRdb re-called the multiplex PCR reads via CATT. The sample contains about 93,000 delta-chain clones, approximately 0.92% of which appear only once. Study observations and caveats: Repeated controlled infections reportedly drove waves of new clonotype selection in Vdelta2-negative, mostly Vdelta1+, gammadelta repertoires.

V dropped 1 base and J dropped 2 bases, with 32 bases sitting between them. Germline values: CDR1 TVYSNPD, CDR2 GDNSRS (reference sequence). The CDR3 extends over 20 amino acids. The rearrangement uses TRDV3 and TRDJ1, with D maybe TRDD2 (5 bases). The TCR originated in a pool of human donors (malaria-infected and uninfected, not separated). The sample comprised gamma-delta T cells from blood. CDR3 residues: CAFTGPPIIVSPRTTDKLIF. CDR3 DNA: TGTGCCTTTACTGGCCCTCCTATTATCGTTAGCCCAAGAACGACCGATAAACTCATCTTT.